This is a list of T cell receptor beta chains from one sample in a study of T cell repertoires in cytomegalovirus infection. Each CDR3 protein is one row after TCRdb ran MiXCR on the reads. Of about 490,000 distinct CDR3 sequences listed, about 11% were seen once; the top ten hold 10%. Sequencing input: PBMCs. The source is a human donor in good health (CMV status not recorded). Some clones in this sample may be carry-over from other donors' samples. The CDR3 runs from the conserved cysteine through the conserved F or W. The order of the fields is J gene, V gene, D gene, clone size, CDR3 DNA, CDR3 protein. D genes are given only for firm matches. Only part of the rows carry a size: once, few, many, or a class if the clone is expanded.

>TRBJ1-4|TRBV7-2|TRBD1|many
TGTGCCAGCAGCTACCAGACAGGGGAAAATGAAAAACTGTTTTTT
CASSYQTGENEKLFF
>TRBJ2-7|TRBV7-8|-|many
TGTGCCAGCAGCGAGACGGAGGGGCGGATCGAGCAGTACTTC
CASSETEGRIEQYF
>TRBJ1-1|TRBV7-2|-|many
TGTGCCAGCAGCTTAGGGGGGCTCGCTGAAGCTTTCTTT
CASSLGGLAEAFF
>TRBJ2-2|TRBV2|-|-
TGTGCCAGCAGTGACAGGGGTGCGGAGCTGTTTTTT
CASSDRGAELFF
>TRBJ1-3|TRBV3-1|TRBD1|few
TGTGCCAGCAGCGACGTCCCGGGACAGCAACGAGGAAACACCATATATTTT
CASSDVPGQQRGNTIYF
>TRBJ1-1|TRBV5-1|-|many
TGCGCCAGCAGCTTGAGGTTCGGGGACACTGAAGCTTTCTTT
CASSLRFGDTEAFF
>TRBJ2-3|TRBV12-3/TRBV12-4|-|few
TGTGCCAGCAGTTACTCGGCGACCCCAGATACGCAGTATTTT
CASSYSATPDTQYF
>TRBJ2-7|TRBV5-4|-|many
TGTGCCAGCAGCCCCGGGGAGTCCTACGAGCAGTACTTC
CASSPGESYEQYF
>TRBJ2-1|TRBV7-3|TRBD2|many
TGTGCCAGCAGATTACTAGCGGGCGGTGAGCAGTTCTTC
CASRLLAGGEQFF
>TRBJ1-6|TRBV7-2|-|many
TGTGCCAGCTCGGGTAATCGTCGGAATTCACCCCTCCACTTT
CASSGNRRNSPLHF
>TRBJ2-3|TRBV19|TRBD2|-
TGTGCCAGTAGTATGGGAGGGCTCAGCACAGATACGCAGTATTTT
CASSMGGLSTDTQYF
>TRBJ1-6|TRBV5-1|TRBD1|many
TGCGCCAGCTTGACAGGGGATTATAATTCACCCCTCCACTTT
CASLTGDYNSPLHF
>TRBJ1-1|TRBV7-8|-|many
TGTGCCAGCAGCTTAGGGGGGTCAGGGGAAAATGGTACTGAAGCTTTCTTT
CASSLGGSGENGTEAFF
>TRBJ2-1|TRBV20-1|-|-
TGCAGTGCTCTTGGACAGATCAATGAGCAGTTCTTC
CSALGQINEQFF
>TRBJ2-2|TRBV24-1|-|-
TGTGCCACCAGCAGGGAAGTCACCGGGGAGCTGTTTTTT
CATSREVTGELFF
>TRBJ2-7|TRBV3-1|TRBD1|-
TGTGCCAGCAGTACGGGACAGGGACTCTACGAGCAGTACTTC
CASSTGQGLYEQYF
>TRBJ2-7|TRBV29-1|TRBD2|few
TGCAGCGCCGAAGGTGGGACTAGCGGGAGCGAGCAGTACTTC
CSAEGGTSGSEQYF
>TRBJ2-5|TRBV11-2|-|many
TGTGCCAGCAGCTTAATAAGGAGCGATAAACAAGAGACCCAGTACTTC
CASSLIRSDKQETQYF
>TRBJ2-6|TRBV6-1|-|many
TGTGCCAGCTTCTTGGCCAATTGGGGGGGGGCCAACGTCCTGACTTTC
CASFLANWGGANVLTF
>TRBJ2-7|TRBV27|-|-
TGTACCAGCAGTTTAGGGGAATTGCCGTCCTACGAGCAGTACTTC
CTSSLGELPSYEQYF
>TRBJ2-7|TRBV20-1|-|-
TGCAGTGCTCACCGGGATTCCTACGAGCAGTACTTC
CSAHRDSYEQYF
>TRBJ2-5|TRBV6-5|TRBD1|-
TGTGCCAGCAGGAGGGACAGCCAAGAGACCCAGTACTTC
CASRRDSQETQYF
>TRBJ2-7|TRBV12-5|-|many
TGTGCTAGTGGTTTGTGGCGGGAAGGTTCCTACGAGCAGTACTTC
CASGLWREGSYEQYF
>TRBJ1-6|TRBV2|TRBD1|many
TGTGCCAGCAGAGGACAGGGAGATAATTCACCCCTCCACTTT
CASRGQGDNSPLHF
>TRBJ1-1|TRBV19|-|-
TGTGCCAGTAAGGGCCCGGGCCTTCTAACTGAAGCTTTCTTT
CASKGPGLLTEAFF
>TRBJ1-2|TRBV20-1|-|-
TGCAGTGCTCCGTTGACAGATAACTATGGCTACACCTTC
CSAPLTDNYGYTF
>TRBJ1-6|TRBV28|-|-
TGTGCCAGCAGTTTACCCCCAGGGATCGGTTCACCCCTCCACTTT
CASSLPPGIGSPLHF
>TRBJ1-1|TRBV5-8|-|many
TGTGCCAGCAGCTTCGGACAGAGTCCTCTCACTGAAGCTTTCTTT
CASSFGQSPLTEAFF
>TRBJ1-2|TRBV9|TRBD1|-
TGTGCCAGCAGTCCCACCGGGACAGGGACGACTAACTATGGCTACACCTTC
CASSPTGTGTTNYGYTF
>TRBJ1-2|TRBV6-1|-|many
TGTGCCAGCGACGGACAGATCTATGGCTACACCTTC
CASDGQIYGYTF
>TRBJ1-4|TRBV7-8|-|many
TGTGCCAGCAGCTCCTCTGCCAGGGTTCGCGAAAAACTGTTTTTT
CASSSSARVREKLFF
>TRBJ2-7|TRBV5-1|TRBD1|-
TGCGCCAGCAGCCCTCTGTCTCCCCGGACAGGGCTTCGGGACGAGCAGTACTTC
CASSPLSPRTGLRDEQYF